This entry lists 8 T cell receptor beta chains sequenced from one sample in a study of control samples from healthy donors and cancer patients. The repertoire was sequenced with immunoSEQ multiplex PCR; TCRdb's copy has only in-frame clones and lacks some. Of 70,000 to 75,000 clones in the sample, roughly 90% were seen once. Sequencing input: blood. The receptor source for this set is a woman aged 45 to 65 in good health.

The genes are TRBV5-1 and TRBJ2-1, with D perhaps TRBD1 or TRBD2 (5 bases each). Deletions cut 0 bases from V and 7 bases from J, with 14 bases between. Germline CDR1 and CDR2: SGHRS and YFSETQ. CDR3 size: 15 residues. This CDR3 is CASSLVGAGGNEQFF. CDR3 nucleotide sequence: TGCGCCAGCAGCTTGGTTGGGGCAGGCGGGAATGAGCAGTTCTTC.

The chain's CDR3 is CASSRTGGYGYTF. In DNA, the CDR3 is TGTGCCAGCAGCCGAACAGGGGGCTATGGCTACACCTTC. The V gene is TRBV7-8, the J gene TRBJ1-2; 8 positions agree with TRBD1. CDR1 SGHVS and CDR2 FQNEAQ come from the germline V gene. CDR3 size: 13 residues. The V gene end was trimmed by 5 bases and the J gene end by 4 bases; junction bases not matched to a gene: 3.

There are a few counts of this clone. The V gene is TRBV2, the J gene TRBJ2-6; 8 bases map to TRBD1. The CDR3 extends over 17 amino acids. Germline CDR1 SNHLY, CDR2 FYNNEI. With 5 bases clipped from V and 3 bases from J, the junction kept 9 bases outside the gene matches. Written as DNA, the CDR3 is TGTGCCAGCAGTATCGACCAGGGGGCGCTTGGGGCCAACGTCCTGACTTTC. It encodes CASSIDQGALGANVLTF.

This sequence joins TRBV5-4 and TRBJ2-7; 9 bases agree with TRBD2. This CDR3 spans 14 amino acids. Germline V gene data show CDR1 as SGHNT and CDR2 as YYREEE (reference sequence). After removal of 5 bases from V and 1 base from J, the junction contained 4 bases not matched to a gene. CDR3 nucleotide sequence: TGTGCCAGCAGACCCAGCGGGAGGTCCTACGAGCAGTACTTC. Its protein product is CASRPSGRSYEQYF.

The chain is built from TRBV11-2 and TRBJ2-7; 7 bases fit TRBD1. This CDR3 spans 14 amino acids. The junction had 2 bases not matched to a gene; V was cut back by 2 bases and J by 1 base. CDR1 is SGHAT, CDR2 FQNNGV, per germline. The CDR3 bases are TGTGCCAGCAGCTTAATACAGGGGTCCTACGAGCAGTACTTC. Its translation: CASSLIQGSYEQYF.

This clone turned up a few times. The gene calls are TRBV10-3 and TRBJ2-1; 8 bases align to TRBD1. V trimming: 6 bases; J trimming: 5 bases; junction bases outside the gene matches: 6. Looked up from germline, CDR1 is ENHRY and CDR2 is SYGVKD. This CDR3 region has 14 residues. CDR3 protein: CAIRRQGMDNEQFF. Here the CDR3 DNA reads TGTGCCATCAGAAGACAGGGGATGGACAATGAGCAGTTCTTC.

This clone was counted only a few times. The V and J genes are TRBV9 and TRBJ1-2, with D maybe TRBD1 (5 bases). CDR3 size: 13 residues. V was cut by 4 bases and J by 7 bases, with 14 bases left in between. Germline lookup yields CDR1 SGDLS and CDR2 YYNGEE. The CDR3 bases are TGTGCCAGCAGCCTCGCTTCTAGGGGTGGCTACACCTTC. Amino acids: CASSLASRGGYTF.

The chain carries TRBV9 and TRBJ1-6; 7 bases map to TRBD1. Trimming at V came to 2 bases and at J to 7 bases, leaving 6 bases not matched to a gene. The CDR3 has 15 amino acids. Germline CDR1 reads SGDLS; CDR2 reads YYNGEE. The CDR3 is CASSVGDRTNSPLHF. The CDR3 region has the DNA TGTGCCAGCAGCGTGGGGGACAGAACAAATTCACCCCTCCACTTT.